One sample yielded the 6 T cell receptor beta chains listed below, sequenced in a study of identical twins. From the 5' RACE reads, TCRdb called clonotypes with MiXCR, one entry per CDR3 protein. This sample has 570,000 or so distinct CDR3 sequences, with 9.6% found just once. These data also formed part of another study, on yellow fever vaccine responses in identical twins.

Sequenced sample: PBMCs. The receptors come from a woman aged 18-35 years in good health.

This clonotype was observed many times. CDR3 residues: CASSLATGDYSNQPQHF. In DNA form, the CDR3 reads TGTGCCAGCAGCTTAGCGACAGGGGATTATAGCAATCAGCCCCAGCATTTT. The chain joins TRBV7-9 to TRBJ1-5; 8 nucleotides align to TRBD1. Per germline, CDR1 SEHNR and CDR2 FQNEAQ (reference sequence). The CDR3 loop spans 17 amino acids. The V segment lost 0 bases and the J segment 0 bases; nucleotides outside the gene matches: 4.

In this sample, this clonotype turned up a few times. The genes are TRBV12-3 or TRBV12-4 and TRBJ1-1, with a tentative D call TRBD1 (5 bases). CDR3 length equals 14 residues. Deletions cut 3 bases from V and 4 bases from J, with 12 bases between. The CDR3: CASSFLTGGTEAFF. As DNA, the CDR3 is TGTGCCAGCAGTTTTCTGACGGGGGGCACTGAAGCTTTCTTT.

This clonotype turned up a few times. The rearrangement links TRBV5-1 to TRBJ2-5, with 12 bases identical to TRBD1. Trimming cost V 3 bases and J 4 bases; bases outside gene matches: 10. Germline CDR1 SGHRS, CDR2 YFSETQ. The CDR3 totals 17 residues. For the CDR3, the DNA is TGCGCCAGCAGCTGGGGTTCGGGACAGGGGGCAGGAGAGACCCAGTACTTC. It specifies CASSWGSGQGAGETQYF.

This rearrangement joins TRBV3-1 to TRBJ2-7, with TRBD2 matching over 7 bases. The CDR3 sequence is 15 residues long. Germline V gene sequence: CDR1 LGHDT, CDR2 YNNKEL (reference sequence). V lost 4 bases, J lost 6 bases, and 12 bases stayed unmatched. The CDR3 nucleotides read TGTGCCAGCAGCCGTCGACGGGGGGACCTCGGCGAGCAGTACTTC. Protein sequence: CASSRRRGDLGEQYF.

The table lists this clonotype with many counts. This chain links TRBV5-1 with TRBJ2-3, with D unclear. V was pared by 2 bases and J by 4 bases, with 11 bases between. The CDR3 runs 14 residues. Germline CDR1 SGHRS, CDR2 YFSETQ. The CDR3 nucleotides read TGCGCCAGCAGCTTTGGTCTAGATCCAGATACGCAGTATTTT. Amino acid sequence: CASSFGLDPDTQYF.

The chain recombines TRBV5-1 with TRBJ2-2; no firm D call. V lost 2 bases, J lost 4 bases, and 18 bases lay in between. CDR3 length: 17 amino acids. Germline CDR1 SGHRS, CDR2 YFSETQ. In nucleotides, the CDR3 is TGCGCCAGCAGCTTCACTACAAGGGCGACTGGCACCGGGGAGCTGTTTTTT. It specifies CASSFTTRATGTGELFF.